These 14 T cell receptor beta chains originate from one sample sequenced in a study of T cell changes during pregnancy in multiple sclerosis. Assay: immunoSEQ multiplex PCR; the TCRdb copy retains only in-frame clones and omits some. The data contain roughly 80,000 clones, approximately 91% of them singletons. The sample in question was peripheral blood, obtained before pregnancy. The source of these receptors is a female donor with multiple sclerosis, enrolled in a pregnancy study.

This clone was found once. This chain connects TRBV19 to TRBJ1-6; 8 nucleotides agree with TRBD1. CDR1 is LNHDA and CDR2 is SQIVND in the germline V gene (reference sequence). V trimming: 6 bases; J trimming: 4 bases; junction bases outside the gene matches: 2. This CDR3 is 14 amino acids long. CDR3 nucleotide sequence: TGTGCCAGTAGGACAGGGGATTATAATTCACCCCTCCACTTT. It is translated as CASRTGDYNSPLHF.

V and J are TRBV5-5 and TRBJ1-6; D may be TRBD1 (6 bases). The CDR3 consists of 16 residues. V was cut by 4 bases and J by 4 bases, with 15 bases left in between. In germline, CDR1 is SGHKS, CDR2 YYEKEE (reference sequence). This CDR3 is CASSPPPRGYNSPLHF. The CDR3 nucleotides read TGTGCCAGCAGCCCGCCACCCAGGGGATATAATTCACCCCTCCACTTT. Supplemented by reference TRBV5-5 and TRBJ1-6, the full variable domain reads DAGVTQSPTHLIKTRGQQVTLRCSPISGHKSVSWYQQVLGQGPQFIFQYYEKEERGRGNFPDRFSARQFPNYSSELNVNALLLGDSALYLCASSPPPRGYNSPLHFGNGTRLTVT.

The gene calls are TRBV4-1 and TRBJ1-1; 7 nucleotides agree with TRBD1. The V and J ends lost 4 bases and 5 bases, in that order; junction bases with no gene match: 4. Germline CDR1 reads MGHRA; CDR2 reads YSYEKL. This CDR3 is 13 amino acids long. The CDR3 region has the DNA TGCGCCAGCAGCCTCTCAGGGGGGACTGAAGCTTTCTTT. Encoded protein: CASSLSGGTEAFF.

The chain recombines TRBV7-8 with TRBJ2-7, with TRBD2 identical over 7 bases. There are 17 residues in the CDR3. The germline CDR1 and CDR2 sequences are SGHVS and FQNEAQ. Losses at the gene ends were 5 bases for V and 2 bases for J; bases not matched to a gene: 15. The CDR3 loop reads CASSRWFVGGGTYEQYF. The CDR3 bases are TGTGCCAGCAGCCGCTGGTTCGTTGGCGGGGGTACCTACGAGCAGTACTTC. Complete variable domain (other parts from reference TRBV7-8 and TRBJ2-7): GAGVSQSPRYKVAKRGQDVALRCDPISGHVSLFWYQQALGQGPEFLTYFQNEAQLDKSGLPSDRFFAERPEGSVSTLKIQRTQQEDSAVYLCASSRWFVGGGTYEQYFGPGTRLTVT.

The CDR3 region has the DNA TGTGCCAGCAGCGCCTACCGGGAGTCTGGGCAGTACTTC. This codes for CASSAYRESGQYF. The genes are TRBV7-8 and TRBJ2-7; the D gene is possibly TRBD2 (6 bases). Between the trimmed V and J ends, which lost 5 bases and 9 bases, there was a span of 17 bases. The length of the CDR3 is 13 residues. Per germline, CDR1 SGHVS and CDR2 FQNEAQ.

This sequence joins TRBV6-1 and TRBJ2-5; a weak D match, TRBD2 (7 bases). V lost 6 bases to trimming and J lost 9 bases, with 14 bases between them. The CDR3 is 12 amino acids. Germline CDR1 MNHNS, CDR2 SASEGT. The CDR3 nucleotides are TGTGCCAGCAGCGGGGGGCAATGGGCCCAGTACTTC. This encodes CASSGGQWAQYF.

This clone appeared once. The chain is built from TRBV5-4 and TRBJ2-5; possibly TRBD1 for D (6 bases). The V gene lost 4 bases and the J gene lost 2 bases, with 9 bases spanning the gap. Per the germline V gene, CDR1 is SGHNT and CDR2 is YYREEE (reference sequence). The CDR3 sequence is 13 residues long. The CDR3 nucleotides read TGTGCCAGCAGCATCGACAGGCAAGAGACCCAGTACTTC. Protein: CASSIDRQETQYF.

The chain links TRBV16 to TRBJ1-5; D gene unclear. Per germline, CDR1 KGHSY and CDR2 FQNENV. The V and J ends lost 4 bases and 4 bases respectively, with 8 bases between them. This CDR3 is built from 13 residues. The CDR3 sequence is CASSPSLNQPQHF. The DNA of the CDR3 is TGTGCCAGCAGCCCCTCCCTTAATCAGCCCCAGCATTTT.

The chain employs TRBV7-2 and TRBJ1-6, with TRBD1 identical over 9 bases. CDR1 SGHTA and CDR2 FQGNSA come from the germline V gene. V dropped 5 bases and J dropped 7; count of bases not matched to a gene: 6. This CDR3 region has 15 residues. The CDR3 loop reads CASSNRGLGNSPLHF. CDR3 nucleotide sequence: TGTGCCAGCAGCAACAGGGGGCTAGGAAATTCACCCCTCCACTTT. The variable domain in full, completed from reference TRBV7-2 and TRBJ1-6, reads GAGVSQSPSNKVTEKGKDVELRCDPISGHTALYWYRQSLGQGLEFLIYFQGNSAPDKSGLPSDRFSAERTGGSVSTLTIQRTQQEDSAVYLCASSNRGLGNSPLHFGNGTRLTVT.

The genes are TRBV5-1 and TRBJ2-5; D gene uncertain. This CDR3 is 15 amino acids long. Trimming left V 0 bases short and J 5 bases short, with 14 bases between. Germline V lookup: CDR1 SGHRS, CDR2 YFSETQ. DNA of the CDR3: TGCGCCAGCAGCTTGGGGCCGCAGGTTAGGGAGACCCAGTACTTC. Translating it yields CASSLGPQVRETQYF.

The chain combines TRBV25-1 with TRBJ1-6, with 7 bases aligning to TRBD1. Germline V CDR1 and CDR2: MGHDK, SYGVNS. V lost 5 bases, J lost 9 bases, and 10 bases stayed unmatched. The CDR3 is made up of 15 amino acids. The CDR3 reads CASSRQGSGGSPLHF. The CDR3 DNA follows: TGTGCCAGCAGTCGACAGGGCTCCGGAGGTTCACCCCTCCACTTT.

This clone was detected once. The CDR3 is CAISTGTGSYNEQFF. The CDR3 DNA follows: TGTGCCATCAGTACCGGGACAGGGAGCTACAATGAGCAGTTCTTC. V is TRBV10-3 and J is TRBJ2-1; TRBD1 matches 9 bases. The CDR3 runs 15 residues. J was trimmed by 3 bases and V by 5 bases; bases with no gene match: 5. Germline loops: CDR1 ENHRY, CDR2 SYGVKD.

V usage is TRBV2 and J usage is TRBJ2-5; TRBD2 matches at 9 bases. This CDR3 contains 16 residues. The ends lost 4 bases at V and 1 base at J; junction bases unmatched: 7. Germline V gene lookup returns CDR1 SNHLY and CDR2 FYNNEI. CDR3 amino acids: CASSGTSGFRQETQYF. The CDR3 region has the DNA TGTGCCAGCAGTGGTACTAGCGGGTTCCGCCAAGAGACCCAGTACTTC. The complete variable domain, with remaining parts taken from reference TRBV2 and TRBJ2-5, reads EPEVTQTPSHQVTQMGQEVILRCVPISNHLYFYWYRQILGQKVEFLVSFYNNEISEKSEIFDDQFSVERPDGSNFTLKIRSTKLEDSAMYFCASSGTSGFRQETQYFGPGTRLLVL.

This chain joins TRBV18 and TRBJ2-7, with TRBD2 matching over 9 bases. There are 15 residues in the CDR3. V lost 2 bases and J lost 9; bases outside the gene matches: 11. CDR1 KGHSH and CDR2 LQKENI come from the germline V gene. CDR3 protein: CASSPEASGALGQYF. The DNA for the CDR3 is TGTGCCAGCTCACCAGAGGCTAGCGGGGCACTGGGGCAGTACTTC.